One sample yielded the 17 T cell receptor beta chains listed below, sequenced in a study of T cells in Graves' hyperthyroidism and ophthalmopathy. Authors of the study amplified TCR beta CDR3 regions from RNA transcripts. HTBI primers were used for first-round RT-PCR of the TCR CDR3. From the multiplex PCR reads, TCRdb called clonotypes with MiXCR, one entry per CDR3 protein. Of approximately 560,000 distinct CDR3 sequences listed, approximately 44% are singletons. The specimen sequenced was peripheral blood or thyroid tissue (not recorded which). Receptors were obtained from a woman between 18 and 29 years old with Graves' hyperthyroidism.

This clonotype was found a few times. V usage is TRBV20-1 and J usage is TRBJ1-1, with D uncertain. Trimming took 3 bases from V and 10 from J, leaving 15 bases between them. Germline CDR1 is DFQATT and CDR2 is SNEGSKA (reference sequence). The length of the CDR3 is 12 residues. In DNA form, the CDR3 reads TGCAGTGCTAGTTGGGGTGGTAGCGGAGCTTTCTTT. The encoded protein is CSASWGGSGAFF.

Comments on this clonotype: A much larger clone is a single base away; this may be a read error. V usage is TRBV7-2 and J usage is TRBJ1-5, with a possible D match to TRBD1 (6 bases). Per the germline V gene, CDR1 is SGHTA and CDR2 is FQGNSA. The length of the CDR3 is 14 residues. V was trimmed by 5 bases and J by 5 bases, leaving 13 bases between them. This CDR3 is CASSPDSEYQPQHF. As DNA, the CDR3 is TGTGCCAGCAGCCCGGACAGTGAATATCAGCCCCAGCATTTT.

This sequence joins TRBV20-1 and TRBJ1-2; the D gene is possibly TRBD1 (5 bases). This CDR3 is built from 14 residues. Germline lookup yields CDR1 DFQATT and CDR2 SNEGSKA (reference sequence). Trimming took off 4 bases at V and 8 bases at J, with 20 bases between the two ends. The CDR3, as DNA: TGCAGTGCTAATATGGGACGGGCGGGGGGAGGCTACACCTTC. This sequence encodes CSANMGRAGGGYTF.

The rearrangement joins TRBV2 to TRBJ1-6; D uncertain. CDR1 and CDR2 (germline): SNHLY, FYNNEI. Trimming cost V 3 bases and J 10 bases, with 13 bases left between them. The CDR3 runs to 14 residues. The CDR3 protein is CASSEVAGGSPLHF. The CDR3 region has the DNA TGTGCCAGCAGTGAGGTAGCGGGAGGGTCACCCCTCCACTTT.

Remarks on this clonotype: A much larger clone sits a single nucleotide away, making a read error possible. For the CDR3, the DNA is TGTGCCAGCAGCCCCAACAGGGTCCAAGAGGCCCAGTACTTC. Encoded protein: CASSPNRVQEAQYF. This sequence joins TRBV7-2 and TRBJ2-5, with a possible D match to TRBD1 (6 bases). The CDR3 runs 14 residues. Germline V lookup: CDR1 SGHTA, CDR2 FQGNSA.

J is TRBJ1-1 and V is TRBV29-1; TRBD1 aligns across 10 bases. CDR1 is SQVTM and CDR2 is ANQGSEA in the germline V gene. This CDR3 has 16 residues. The J segment lost 4 bases and the V segment lost 7 bases, leaving 15 bases of the junction unmatched. The CDR3 coding sequence is TGCAGCGCGGGGGGCGCCGGGACAGGGGTCGCCACTGAAGCTTTCTTT. Translated, it gives CSAGGAGTGVATEAFF. The variable domain in full, with the rest retrieved from reference TRBV29-1 and TRBJ1-1, is SAVISQKPSRDICQRGTSLTIQCQVDSQVTMMFWYRQQPGQSLTLIATANQGSEATYESGFVIDKFPISRPNLTFSTLTVSNMSPEDSSIYLCSAGGAGTGVATEAFFGQGTRLTVV.

The rearrangement joins TRBV7-9 to TRBJ2-7; TRBD2 aligns across 7 bases. From germline, CDR1 is SEHNR and CDR2 FQNEAQ (reference sequence). This CDR3 has 13 residues. The J segment lost 3 bases and the V segment lost 8 bases, leaving 7 bases of the junction unmatched. CDR3 protein: CASSTGTNYEQYF. The DNA for the CDR3 is TGTGCCAGCTCAACCGGGACTAACTACGAGCAGTACTTC.

The V gene is TRBV6-5, the J gene TRBJ2-7, with 9 nucleotides matching TRBD1. V was clipped by 6 bases and J by 4 bases; unmatched bases: 13. Germline loops: CDR1 MNHEY, CDR2 SVGAGI. This CDR3 has 16 residues. CDR3 residues: CASSLAGTGSKYEQYF. The DNA for the CDR3 is TGTGCCAGCAGCTTAGCCGGGACAGGGTCAAAATACGAGCAGTACTTC.

This clonotype was observed at least ten times. This chain connects TRBV7-8 to TRBJ2-5; D unresolved. This CDR3 contains 10 residues. The V gene lost 10 bases and the J gene lost 5 bases, with 8 bases spanning the gap. CDR1 is SGHVS, CDR2 FQNEAQ, per germline. CDR3 region: CATETETQYF. The CDR3, as DNA: TGTGCCACCGAGACGGAGACCCAGTACTTC.

CDR3 amino acids: CASRTTGEGYEQYF. The CDR3 DNA is TGTGCCAGCAGGACGACAGGGGAGGGCTACGAGCAGTACTTC. J is TRBJ2-7 and V is TRBV2; D possibly corresponds to TRBD1 (8 bases). Trimming removed 6 bases at V and 3 bases at J, with 15 bases between. The CDR3 covers 14 residues. CDR1 is SNHLY, CDR2 FYNNEI, per germline.

The chain carries TRBV5-1 and TRBJ1-1; 7 nucleotides agree with TRBD1. The CDR3 runs 11 residues. Germline V gene sequence: CDR1 SGHRS, CDR2 YFSETQ. With V trimmed by 6 bases and J by 8 bases, 4 bases remained unmatched. CDR3: CASTSDREAFF. The CDR3 coding sequence is TGCGCCAGCACCTCGGACAGGGAAGCTTTCTTT.

V is TRBV7-3 and J is TRBJ2-7; 9 bases line up with TRBD1. Looked up from germline, CDR1 is SGHTA and CDR2 is FQGTGA. This CDR3 region has 14 residues. Losses at the gene ends were 6 bases for V and 6 bases for J; bases not matched to a gene: 9. The CDR3 is CASSSRQGGAEQYF. As DNA, the CDR3 is TGTGCCAGCAGTTCCCGACAGGGGGGTGCCGAGCAGTACTTC.

Regarding this clonotype: This sequence may be a read error, since a much larger clone differs from it by one base. The chain is built from TRBV6-1 and TRBJ2-7; D is unresolved. Germline V gene lookup returns CDR1 MNHNS and CDR2 SASEGT. The V gene lost 6 bases and the J gene lost 3 bases, with 9 bases spanning the gap. The CDR3 covers 12 residues. The CDR3 sequence is CASRVADYEQYF. DNA for the CDR3: TGTGCCAGCAGGGTGGCCGACTACGAGCAGTACTTC.

The V and J genes are TRBV5-1 and TRBJ2-5; 9 bases line up with TRBD1. J gave up 3 bases and V 0 bases, and 0 bases lay outside the gene matches. The CDR3 contains 14 residues. Germline V gene sequence: CDR1 SGHRS, CDR2 YFSETQ. The CDR3 bases are TGCGCCAGCAGCTTGGGGACAGGGGAAGAGACCCAGTACTTC. The encoded protein is CASSLGTGEETQYF.

Turning to this clonotype: The junction does not match germline at one end; this may be a read error. The J gene is TRBJ2-7, the V gene TRBV7-7, with 9 bases that match TRBD1. CDR3 length: 15 residues. Germline V gives CDR1 SSHAT, CDR2 FNYEAQ (reference sequence). CDR3 bases: TGTGCTAGCAGCGCTGGGACAGGGAACACCGGGGAGCAGTACTTC. This translates into CASSAGTGNTGEQYF.

This chain joins TRBV14 and TRBJ1-5, with TRBD1 as a possible D gene (5 bases). The CDR3 has 15 amino acids. Per germline, CDR1 SGHDN and CDR2 FVKESK. The V end lost 1 base, the J end lost 7 bases, and 14 bases lay between the germline ends. The DNA for the CDR3 is TGTGCCAGCAGCCAAGCTGTGGGGGGAATACAGCCCCAGCATTTT. Protein sequence: CASSQAVGGIQPQHF.

The chain uses TRBV19 and TRBJ2-6; D unclear. The CDR3 sequence is 12 residues long. Trimming stripped 6 bases from V and 12 bases from J, with 12 bases between. Per the germline V gene, CDR1 is LNHDA and CDR2 is SQIVND (reference sequence). The CDR3 spells CASRVGPFVLTF. For the CDR3, the DNA is TGTGCCAGTAGGGTTGGGCCATTCGTCCTGACTTTC.